The source of this T cell receptor (beta chain) is a study of post-analysis software for immune sequencing data (dated by TCRdb to the mid-2010s). Background for the entire study: Recorded disease courses included relapsing-remitting, secondary progressive and progressive-relapsing multiple sclerosis, with some patients lacking subtype annotation. The patient repertoires were compared against around eleven previously published healthy control repertoires obtained from donors aged 6 to 25 years. A subset of samples was prepared in parallel using single-end sample barcoding, then pooled and co-amplified after Illumina adapter ligation.

Library preparation was by PCR. TCRdb names Illumina HiSeq 2500 as the instrument used. Unique molecular identifiers were incorporated into TCR beta cDNA libraries to reduce PCR and sequencing biases. Per 1 to 10 million input T cells, approximately 500,000 cDNA molecules were obtained, such that each molecule approximated one T cell. Patient libraries were prepared and sequenced with the same protocol used for the earlier healthy control dataset. Samples belonging to the same batch were prepared together, multiplexed and sequenced on a shared HiSeq lane. In the authors' own workflow: Raw barcoded reads were processed with MIGEC, discarding single-read molecular identifier groups before consensus assembly and CDR3 extraction. VDJtools was used for post-analysis of the clonotype tables, and diversity was normalized by down-sampling every dataset to the size of the smallest sample. To correct batch-related cross-sample contamination, repertoire overlap clustering matched CDR3 amino acid sequences but not nucleotide sequences. TCRdb reprocessing: public reads trimmed at Q25 with fastp, clones called with MiXCR, in-frame beta chains kept. A single entry per CDR3 protein holds the most common genes and DNA from its merged rows. What appears here as the V and J calls and clone size reflects TCRdb's work, not the paper's. In this sample the table shows more than 500,000 distinct CDR3 sequences, around 34% of which occur a single time. The ten largest clones add up to around 6% of the sample.

To demonstrate the VDJtools post-analysis software, the study profiled TCR beta repertoires from the peripheral blood of 13 young patients with multiple sclerosis. The patients with multiple sclerosis were children and adolescents between roughly 6 and 17 years of age. Taken from cysteine to phenylalanine, the CDR3 has 15 residues. The only DNA kept is the CDR3, 45 bases in frame from the first base. Trimming removed 3 bases from V and 3 bases from J; the gene matches leave 6 bases unexplained. Via the germline V gene (reference sequence), CDR1 is DFQATT and CDR2 SNEGSKA. Here is what the overall study found, with its caveats: The multiple sclerosis patient group was slightly younger than the control group. When samples were clustered directly using the F measure, samples prepared in the same batch co-clustered strongly, which prompted a batch-effect correction. Patients showed significantly higher frequencies than controls for roughly 5 TRBV segments, among them TRBV5-6, TRBV5-1 and TRBV20-1. Normalized Chao1 diversity was significantly lower in multiple sclerosis patients than controls, suggesting substantial peripheral T-cell clonal expansion.

Comment on this clonotype: The antigen it recognizes is unknown. Base quality data are lacking; no much larger clone is found one base away.

This clonotype originated in a girl between 2 and 17 years old with multiple sclerosis. Recombination linked TRBV20-1 to TRBJ2-3; TRBD2 agrees with 10 junctional bases. Sequencing was done on a sample of blood. The bases read TGCAGTGCTAGGGAAGCGGGGGGGTATACAGATACGCAGTATTTT. Translated, it reads CSAREAGGYTDTQYF.